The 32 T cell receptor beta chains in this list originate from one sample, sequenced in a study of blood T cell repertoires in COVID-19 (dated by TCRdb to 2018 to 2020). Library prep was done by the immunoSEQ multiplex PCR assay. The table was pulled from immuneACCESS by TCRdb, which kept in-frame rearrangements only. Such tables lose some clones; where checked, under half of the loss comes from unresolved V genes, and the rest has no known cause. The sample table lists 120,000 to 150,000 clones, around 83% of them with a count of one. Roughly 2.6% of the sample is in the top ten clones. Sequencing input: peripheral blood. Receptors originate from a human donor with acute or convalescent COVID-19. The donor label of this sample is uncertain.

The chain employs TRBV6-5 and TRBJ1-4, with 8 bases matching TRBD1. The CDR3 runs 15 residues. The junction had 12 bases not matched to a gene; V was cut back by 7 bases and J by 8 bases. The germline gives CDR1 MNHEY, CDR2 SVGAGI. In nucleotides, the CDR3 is TGTGCCAGCACCCCCGTCCGGACAGGGTTCGAAAAACTGTTTTTT. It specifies CASTPVRTGFEKLFF.

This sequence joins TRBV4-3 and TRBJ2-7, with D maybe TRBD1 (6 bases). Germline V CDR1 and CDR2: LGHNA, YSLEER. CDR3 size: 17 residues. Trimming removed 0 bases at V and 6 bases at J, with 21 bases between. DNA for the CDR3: TGCGCCAGCAGCCAAGATTCAGTGGCCAGGGGCCCCTTCGAGCAGTACTTC. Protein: CASSQDSVARGPFEQYF.

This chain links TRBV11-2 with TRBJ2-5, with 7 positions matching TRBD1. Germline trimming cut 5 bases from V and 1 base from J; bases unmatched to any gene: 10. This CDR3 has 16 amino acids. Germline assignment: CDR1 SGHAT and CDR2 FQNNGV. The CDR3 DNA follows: TGTGCCAGCAGCCGAGCGACCACAGGGGCCCAAGAGACCCAGTACTTC. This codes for CASSRATTGAQETQYF.

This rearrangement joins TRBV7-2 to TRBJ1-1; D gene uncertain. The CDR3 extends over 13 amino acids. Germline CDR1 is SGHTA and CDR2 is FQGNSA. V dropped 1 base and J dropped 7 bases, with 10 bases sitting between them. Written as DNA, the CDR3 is TGTGCCAGCAGCTTAGATTTGGGCCGTGAAGCTTTCTTT. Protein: CASSLDLGREAFF. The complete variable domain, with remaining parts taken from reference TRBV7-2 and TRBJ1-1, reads GAGVSQSPSNKVTEKGKDVELRCDPISGHTALYWYRQSLGQGLEFLIYFQGNSAPDKSGLPSDRFSAERTGGSVSTLTIQRTQQEDSAVYLCASSLDLGREAFFGQGTRLTVV.

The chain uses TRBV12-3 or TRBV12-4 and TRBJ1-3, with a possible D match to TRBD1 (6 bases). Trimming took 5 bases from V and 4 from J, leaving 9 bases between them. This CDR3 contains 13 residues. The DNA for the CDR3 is TGTGCCAGCAGTCGACAGGAGGGAAACACCATATATTTT. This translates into CASSRQEGNTIYF.

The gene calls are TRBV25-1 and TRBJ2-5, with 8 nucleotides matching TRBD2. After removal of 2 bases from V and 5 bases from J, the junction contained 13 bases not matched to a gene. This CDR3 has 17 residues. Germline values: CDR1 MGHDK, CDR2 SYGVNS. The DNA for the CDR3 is TGTGCCAGCAGTGAAGGATTCGGGACTAGGCGGGAGGAGACCCAGTACTTC. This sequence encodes CASSEGFGTRREETQYF.

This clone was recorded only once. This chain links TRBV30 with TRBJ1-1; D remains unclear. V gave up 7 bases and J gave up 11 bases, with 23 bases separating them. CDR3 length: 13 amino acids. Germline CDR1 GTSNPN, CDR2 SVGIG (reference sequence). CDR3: CAFGGSDQSYAFF. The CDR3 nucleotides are TGTGCCTTTGGAGGGTCAGATCAGTCATATGCTTTCTTT.

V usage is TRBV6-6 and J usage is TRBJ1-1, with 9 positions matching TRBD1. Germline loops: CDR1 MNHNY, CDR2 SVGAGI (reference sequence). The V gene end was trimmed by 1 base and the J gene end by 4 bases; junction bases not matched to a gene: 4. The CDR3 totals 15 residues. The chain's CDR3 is CASSYYGTGPTEAFF. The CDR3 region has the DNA TGTGCCAGCAGTTACTATGGGACAGGGCCCACTGAAGCTTTCTTT.

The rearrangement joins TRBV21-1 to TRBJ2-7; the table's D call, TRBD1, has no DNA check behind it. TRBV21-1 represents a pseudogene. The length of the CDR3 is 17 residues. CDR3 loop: CASVPIAGQLRTYEQYV. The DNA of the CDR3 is TGTGCCAGCGTACCCATAGCCGGACAGCTAAGAACCTACGAGCAGTACGTC.

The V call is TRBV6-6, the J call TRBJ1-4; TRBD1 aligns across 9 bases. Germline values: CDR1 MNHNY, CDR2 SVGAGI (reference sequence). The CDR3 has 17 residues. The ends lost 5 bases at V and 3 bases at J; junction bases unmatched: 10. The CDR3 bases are TGTGCCAGCAGTCTTACCGGGACAGGGATGGCTAATGAAAAACTGTTTTTT. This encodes CASSLTGTGMANEKLFF.

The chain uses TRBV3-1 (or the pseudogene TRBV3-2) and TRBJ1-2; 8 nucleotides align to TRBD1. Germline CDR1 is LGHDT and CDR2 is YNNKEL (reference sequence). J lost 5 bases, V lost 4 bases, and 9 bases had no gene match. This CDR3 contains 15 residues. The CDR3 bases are TGTGCCAGCAGCCCGCCCCGACAGGGGATTTATGGCTACACCTTC. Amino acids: CASSPPRQGIYGYTF.

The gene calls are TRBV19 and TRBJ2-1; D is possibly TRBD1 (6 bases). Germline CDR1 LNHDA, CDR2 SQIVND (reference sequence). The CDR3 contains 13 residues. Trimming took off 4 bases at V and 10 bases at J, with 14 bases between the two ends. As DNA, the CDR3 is TGTGCCAGTAGTAAGGGGGACATTTCGGAGCAGTTCTTC. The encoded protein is CASSKGDISEQFF.

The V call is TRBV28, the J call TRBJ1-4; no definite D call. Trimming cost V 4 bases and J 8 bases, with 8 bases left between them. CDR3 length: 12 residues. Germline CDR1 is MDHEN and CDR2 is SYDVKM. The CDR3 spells CASSSRVEKLFF. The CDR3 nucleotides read TGTGCCAGCAGTTCGAGGGTGGAAAAACTGTTTTTT.

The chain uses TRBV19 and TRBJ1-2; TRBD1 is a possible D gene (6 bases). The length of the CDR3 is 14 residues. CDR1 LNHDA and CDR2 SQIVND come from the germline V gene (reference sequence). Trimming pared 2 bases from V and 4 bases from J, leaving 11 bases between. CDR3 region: CASSIQQGGYGYTF. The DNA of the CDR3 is TGTGCCAGTAGTATACAACAGGGTGGCTATGGCTACACCTTC.

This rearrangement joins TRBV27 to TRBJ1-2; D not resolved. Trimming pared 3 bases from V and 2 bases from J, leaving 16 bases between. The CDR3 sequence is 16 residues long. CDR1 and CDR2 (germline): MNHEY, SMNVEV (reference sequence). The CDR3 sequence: CASSFLGPGGNYGYTF. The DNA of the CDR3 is TGTGCCAGCAGTTTTTTGGGCCCTGGCGGGAACTATGGCTACACCTTC.

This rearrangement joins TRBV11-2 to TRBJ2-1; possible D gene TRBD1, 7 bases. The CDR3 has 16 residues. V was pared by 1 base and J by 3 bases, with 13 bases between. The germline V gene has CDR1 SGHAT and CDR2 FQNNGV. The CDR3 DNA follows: TGTGCCAGCAGCTTAGTTGCGGGGACAGTCTACAATGAGCAGTTCTTC. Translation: CASSLVAGTVYNEQFF.

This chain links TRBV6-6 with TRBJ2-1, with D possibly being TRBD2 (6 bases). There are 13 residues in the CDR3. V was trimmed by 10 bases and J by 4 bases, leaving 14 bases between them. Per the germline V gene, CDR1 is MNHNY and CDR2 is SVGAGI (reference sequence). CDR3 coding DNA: TGTGCCATTAGCGGAGTACCTTACAATGAGCAGTTCTTC. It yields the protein CAISGVPYNEQFF.

The DNA for the CDR3 is TGTGCCAGCAGTTTCCCCGCCGTGGAGTTCACCGGGGAGCTGTTTTTT. Its translation is CASSFPAVEFTGELFF. The chain couples TRBV6-2 or TRBV6-3 to TRBJ2-2; D call uncertain. The V end was cut by 4 bases, the J end by 4 bases, with 16 bases between. The CDR3 spans 16 residues. Germline CDR1 reads MNHEY; CDR2 reads SVGEGT.

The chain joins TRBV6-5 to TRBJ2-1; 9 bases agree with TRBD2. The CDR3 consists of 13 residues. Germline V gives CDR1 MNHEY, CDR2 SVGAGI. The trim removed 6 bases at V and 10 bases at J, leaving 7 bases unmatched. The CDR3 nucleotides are TGTGCCAGCAGCAGGGGACTAGCACAAGAGCAGTTCTTC. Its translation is CASSRGLAQEQFF.

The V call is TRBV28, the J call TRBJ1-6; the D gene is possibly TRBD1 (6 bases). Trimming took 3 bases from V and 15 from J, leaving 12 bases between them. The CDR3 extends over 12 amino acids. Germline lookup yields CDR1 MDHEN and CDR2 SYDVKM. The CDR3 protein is CASSFQTGRLHF. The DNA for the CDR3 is TGTGCCAGCAGTTTCCAGACAGGCCGCCTCCACTTT.

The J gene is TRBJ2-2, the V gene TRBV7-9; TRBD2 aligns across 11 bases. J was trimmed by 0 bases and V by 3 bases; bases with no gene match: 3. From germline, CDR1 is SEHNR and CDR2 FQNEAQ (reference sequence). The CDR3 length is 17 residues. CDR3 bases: TGTGCCAGCAGCTTTGCTAGCGGGAGGCCGAACACCGGGGAGCTGTTTTTT. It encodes CASSFASGRPNTGELFF. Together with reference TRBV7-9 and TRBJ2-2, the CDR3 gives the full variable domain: DTGVSQNPRHKITKRGQNVTFRCDPISEHNRLYWYRQTLGQGPEFLTYFQNEAQLEKSRLLSDRFSAERPKGSFSTLEIQRTEQGDSAMYLCASSFASGRPNTGELFFGEGSRLTVL.

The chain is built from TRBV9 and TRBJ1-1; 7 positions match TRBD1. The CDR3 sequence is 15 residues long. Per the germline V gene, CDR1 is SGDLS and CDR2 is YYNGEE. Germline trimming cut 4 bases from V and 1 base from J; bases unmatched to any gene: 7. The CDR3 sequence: CASSTRTGANTEAFF. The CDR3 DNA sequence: TGTGCCAGCAGCACCCGGACAGGAGCGAACACTGAAGCTTTCTTT.

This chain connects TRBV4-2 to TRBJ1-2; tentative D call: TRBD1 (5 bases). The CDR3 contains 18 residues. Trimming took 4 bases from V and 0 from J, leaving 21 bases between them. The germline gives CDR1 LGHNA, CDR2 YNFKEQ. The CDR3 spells CASSLRGAREGANYGYTF. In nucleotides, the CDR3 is TGTGCCAGCAGCCTACGTGGGGCGAGGGAGGGAGCTAACTATGGCTACACCTTC.

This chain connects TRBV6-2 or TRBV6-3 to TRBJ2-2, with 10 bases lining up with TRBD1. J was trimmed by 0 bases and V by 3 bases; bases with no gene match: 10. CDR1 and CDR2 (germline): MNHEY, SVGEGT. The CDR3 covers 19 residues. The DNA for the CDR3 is TGTGCCAGCAGTTATAAAAGGACAGGGGGATCAGCGAACACCGGGGAGCTGTTTTTT. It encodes CASSYKRTGGSANTGELFF.

The DNA of the CDR3 is TGCAGCGCCGATGGTCCTAGCGGCTACGAGCAGTACTTC. It specifies CSADGPSGYEQYF. The chain uses TRBV29-1 and TRBJ2-7; 7 bases map to TRBD2. Germline loops: CDR1 SQVTM, CDR2 ANQGSEA. The V and J ends lost 7 bases and 3 bases, in that order; junction bases with no gene match: 9. The CDR3 loop spans 13 amino acids.

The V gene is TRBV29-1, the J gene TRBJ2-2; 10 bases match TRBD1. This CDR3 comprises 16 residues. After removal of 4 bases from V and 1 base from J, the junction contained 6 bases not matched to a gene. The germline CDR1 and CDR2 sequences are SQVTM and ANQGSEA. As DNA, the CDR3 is TGCAGCGTTGCACGGGACAGGGGTCGGAACACCGGGGAGCTGTTTTTT. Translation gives CSVARDRGRNTGELFF.

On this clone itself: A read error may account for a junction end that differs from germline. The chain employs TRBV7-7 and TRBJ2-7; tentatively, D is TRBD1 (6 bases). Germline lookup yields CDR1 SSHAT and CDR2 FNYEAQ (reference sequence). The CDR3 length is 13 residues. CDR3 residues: CASSAADRYEQYF. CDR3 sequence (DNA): TGTGCTAGCAGCGCCGCCGACAGGTACGAGCAGTACTTC.

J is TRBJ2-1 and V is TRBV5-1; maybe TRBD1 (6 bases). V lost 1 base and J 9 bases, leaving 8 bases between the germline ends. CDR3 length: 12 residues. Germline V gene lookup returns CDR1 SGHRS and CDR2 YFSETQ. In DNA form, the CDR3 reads TGCGCCAGCAGCTTGACAGGGAGTGAGCAGTTCTTC. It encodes CASSLTGSEQFF.

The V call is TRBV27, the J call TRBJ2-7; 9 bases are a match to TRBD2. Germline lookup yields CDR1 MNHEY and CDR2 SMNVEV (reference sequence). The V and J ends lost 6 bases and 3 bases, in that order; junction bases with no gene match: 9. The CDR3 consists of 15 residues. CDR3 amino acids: CASREGRGGGYEQYF. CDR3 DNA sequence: TGTGCCAGCAGAGAAGGGCGGGGGGGCGGCTACGAGCAGTACTTC.

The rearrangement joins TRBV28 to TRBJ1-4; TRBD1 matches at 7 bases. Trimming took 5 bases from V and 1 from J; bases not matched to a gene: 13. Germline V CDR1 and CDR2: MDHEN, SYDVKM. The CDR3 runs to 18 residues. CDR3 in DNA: TGTGCCAGCAGTGCGCCTCAGACAGGGATAAGAACTAATGAAAAACTGTTTTTT. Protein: CASSAPQTGIRTNEKLFF.

The CDR3: CASSFSGASYEQYF. The CDR3 nucleotides read TGTGCCAGCAGTTTTTCAGGGGCCTCCTACGAGCAGTACTTC. The V and J genes are TRBV27 and TRBJ2-7; a weak D match, TRBD1 (6 bases). Trimming removed 3 bases from V and 0 bases from J, with 9 bases in between. Germline V CDR1 and CDR2: MNHEY, SMNVEV (reference sequence). The CDR3 is 14 residues long.

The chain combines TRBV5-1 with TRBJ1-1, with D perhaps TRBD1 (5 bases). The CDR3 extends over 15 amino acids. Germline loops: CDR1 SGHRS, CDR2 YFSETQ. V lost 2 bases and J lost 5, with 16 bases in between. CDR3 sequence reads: CASSLSPLGGTEAFF. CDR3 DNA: TGCGCCAGCAGCTTATCCCCGCTTGGGGGGACTGAAGCTTTCTTT.